The present T cell receptor beta chain was sequenced within a study of blood T cell repertoires in COVID-19. Looking at the study overall: The study drew acute and convalescent COVID-19 samples from the United States, Italy and Spain.

This CDR3 comprises 11 residues. Germline loops: CDR1 SNHLY, CDR2 FYNNEI. The V gene lost 6 bases and the J gene lost 7 bases, with 10 bases spanning the gap. In the original workflow: Nucleated cell number was recorded as an estimate derived from reference gene primer amplification. This table comes from immunoSEQ multiplex PCR, and its TCRdb copy is limited to in-frame clones, with some not included. D and trimming were read from the DNA, whereas the V and J calls and clone size are those reported in that table. The table has 50,000 to 65,000 clones, around 88% seen once; the top ten hold approximately 4.3%.

V is TRBV2 and J is TRBJ2-7; D not resolved. The sample consisted of peripheral blood. This sequence was found in a man aged 55 to 70 with acute or convalescent COVID-19. CDR3 bases: TGTGCCAGCAGGTCTCTCGGGGAGCAGTACTTC. Translation: CASRSLGEQYF. The entire variable domain, with the rest obtained from reference TRBV2 and TRBJ2-7, is as follows: EPEVTQTPSHQVTQMGQEVILRCVPISNHLYFYWYRQILGQKVEFLVSFYNNEISEKSEIFDDQFSVERPDGSNFTLKIRSTKLEDSAMYFCASRSLGEQYFGPGTRLTVT.